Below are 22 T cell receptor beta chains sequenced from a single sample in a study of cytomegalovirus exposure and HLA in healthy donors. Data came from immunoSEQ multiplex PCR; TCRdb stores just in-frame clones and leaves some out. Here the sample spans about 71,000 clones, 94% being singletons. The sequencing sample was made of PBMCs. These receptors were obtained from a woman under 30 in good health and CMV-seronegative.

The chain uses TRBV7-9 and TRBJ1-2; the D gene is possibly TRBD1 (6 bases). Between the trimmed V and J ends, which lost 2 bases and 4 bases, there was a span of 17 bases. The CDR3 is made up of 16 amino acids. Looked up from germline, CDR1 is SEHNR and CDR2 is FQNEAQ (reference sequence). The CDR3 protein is CASSLILLTGPYGYTF. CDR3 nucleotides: TGTGCCAGCAGCTTAATTTTGTTGACAGGTCCCTATGGCTACACCTTC.

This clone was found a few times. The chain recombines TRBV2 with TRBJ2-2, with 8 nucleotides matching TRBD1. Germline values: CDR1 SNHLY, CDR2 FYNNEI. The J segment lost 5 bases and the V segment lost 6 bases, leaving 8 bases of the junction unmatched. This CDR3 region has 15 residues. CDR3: CASREQGVETGELFF. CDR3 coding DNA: TGTGCCAGCAGGGAACAGGGGGTGGAGACCGGGGAGCTGTTTTTT.

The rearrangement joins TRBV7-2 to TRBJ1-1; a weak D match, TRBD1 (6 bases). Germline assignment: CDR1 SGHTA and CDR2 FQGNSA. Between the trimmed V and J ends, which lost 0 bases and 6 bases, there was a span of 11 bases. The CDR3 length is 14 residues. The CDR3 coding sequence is TGTGCCAGCAGCTTAGCGTTACAGGGCTCTGAAGCTTTCTTT. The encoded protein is CASSLALQGSEAFF.

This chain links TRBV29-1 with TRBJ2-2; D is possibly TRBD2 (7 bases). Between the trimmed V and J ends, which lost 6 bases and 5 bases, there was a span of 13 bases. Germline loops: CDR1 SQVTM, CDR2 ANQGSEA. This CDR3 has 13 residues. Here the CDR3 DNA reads TGCAGCGTAAGGGGGGGATTGACCGGGGAGCTGTTTTTT. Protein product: CSVRGGLTGELFF.

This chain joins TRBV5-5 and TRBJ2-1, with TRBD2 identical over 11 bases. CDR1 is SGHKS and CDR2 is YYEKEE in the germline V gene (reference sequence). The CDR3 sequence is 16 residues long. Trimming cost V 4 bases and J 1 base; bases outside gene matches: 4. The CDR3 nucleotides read TGTGCCAGCAGCCGTAGCGGGGGGGGTTCCTACAATGAGCAGTTCTTC. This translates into CASSRSGGGSYNEQFF. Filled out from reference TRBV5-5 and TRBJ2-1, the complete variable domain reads DAGVTQSPTHLIKTRGQQVTLRCSPISGHKSVSWYQQVLGQGPQFIFQYYEKEERGRGNFPDRFSARQFPNYSSELNVNALLLGDSALYLCASSRSGGGSYNEQFFGPGTRLTVL.

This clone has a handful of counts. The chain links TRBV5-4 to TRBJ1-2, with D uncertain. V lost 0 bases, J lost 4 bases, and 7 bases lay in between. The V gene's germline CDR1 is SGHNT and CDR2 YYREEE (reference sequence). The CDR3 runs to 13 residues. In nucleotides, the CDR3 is TGTGCCAGCAGCTTGGGAGCATCCTATGGCTACACCTTC. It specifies CASSLGASYGYTF.

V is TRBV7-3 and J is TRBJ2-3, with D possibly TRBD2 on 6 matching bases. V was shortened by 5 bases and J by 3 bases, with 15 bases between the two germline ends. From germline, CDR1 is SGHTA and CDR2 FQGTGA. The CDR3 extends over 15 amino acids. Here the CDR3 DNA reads TGTGCCAGCAGCCTTGGCGGGGCAAGTACAGATACGCAGTATTTT. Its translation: CASSLGGASTDTQYF.

The CDR3 here is CASSEGRGQETQYF. CDR3 coding DNA: TGTGCCAGTAGTGAGGGCAGGGGGCAAGAGACCCAGTACTTC. V and J are TRBV19 and TRBJ2-5; 7 positions match TRBD1. J gave up 2 bases and V 5 bases, and 5 bases lay outside the gene matches. This CDR3 spans 14 amino acids. From germline, CDR1 is LNHDA and CDR2 SQIVND (reference sequence).

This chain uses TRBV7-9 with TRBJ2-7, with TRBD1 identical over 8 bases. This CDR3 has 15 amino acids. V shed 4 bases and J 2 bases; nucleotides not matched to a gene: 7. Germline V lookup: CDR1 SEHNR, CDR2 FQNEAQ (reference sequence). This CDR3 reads CASSSPGQDAYEQYF. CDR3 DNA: TGTGCCAGCAGCTCTCCGGGACAGGATGCCTACGAGCAGTACTTC.

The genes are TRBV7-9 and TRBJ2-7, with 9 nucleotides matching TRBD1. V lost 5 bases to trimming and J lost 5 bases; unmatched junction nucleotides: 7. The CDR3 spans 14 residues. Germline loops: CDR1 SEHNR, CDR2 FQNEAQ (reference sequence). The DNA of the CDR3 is TGTGCCAGCAGCCCTGGACAGGGGAACAACGAGCAGTACTTC. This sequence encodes CASSPGQGNNEQYF.

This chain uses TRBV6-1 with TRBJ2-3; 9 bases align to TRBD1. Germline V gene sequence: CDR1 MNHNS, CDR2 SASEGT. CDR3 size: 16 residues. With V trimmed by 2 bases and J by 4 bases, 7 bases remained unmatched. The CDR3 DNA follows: TGTGCCAGCAGTGAATTAGAGGACAGGGGCCCAGATACGCAGTATTTT. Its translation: CASSELEDRGPDTQYF.

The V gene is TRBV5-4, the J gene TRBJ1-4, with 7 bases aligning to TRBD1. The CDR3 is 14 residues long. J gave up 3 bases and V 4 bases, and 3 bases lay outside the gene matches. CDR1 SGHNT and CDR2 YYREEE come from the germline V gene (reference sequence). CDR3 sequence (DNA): TGTGCCAGCAGCCCCGGGACAGCTAATGAAAAACTGTTTTTT. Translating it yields CASSPGTANEKLFF.

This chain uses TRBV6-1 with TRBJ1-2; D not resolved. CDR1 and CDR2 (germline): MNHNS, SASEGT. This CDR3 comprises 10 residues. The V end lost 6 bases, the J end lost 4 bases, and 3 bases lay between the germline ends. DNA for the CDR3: TGTGCCAGCAGGGCCTATGGCTACACCTTC. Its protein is CASRAYGYTF.

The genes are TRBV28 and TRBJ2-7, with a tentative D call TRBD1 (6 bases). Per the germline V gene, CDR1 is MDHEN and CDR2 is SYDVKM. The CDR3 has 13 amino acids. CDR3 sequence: CGTAAPPPYEQYF. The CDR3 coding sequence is TGTGGGACAGCCGCTCCTCCTCCCTACGAGCAGTACTTC.

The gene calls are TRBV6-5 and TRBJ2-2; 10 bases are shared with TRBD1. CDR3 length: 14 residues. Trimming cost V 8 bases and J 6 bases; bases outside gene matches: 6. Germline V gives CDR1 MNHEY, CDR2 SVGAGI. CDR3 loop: CASFRDRGAGELFF. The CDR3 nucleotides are TGTGCCAGCTTCCGGGACAGGGGAGCCGGGGAGCTGTTTTTT.

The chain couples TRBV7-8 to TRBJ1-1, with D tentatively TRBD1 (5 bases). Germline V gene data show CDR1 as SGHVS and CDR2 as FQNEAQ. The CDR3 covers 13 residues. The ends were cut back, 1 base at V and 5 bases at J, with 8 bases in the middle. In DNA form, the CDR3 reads TGTGCCAGCAGCTTAGAGCAGGGAACTGAAGCTTTCTTT. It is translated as CASSLEQGTEAFF.

The CDR3 bases are TGTGCCAGCAGCTTAATCGCGACTAGTACCAATGAGCAGTTCTTC. Its protein is CASSLIATSTNEQFF. The chain carries TRBV11-2 and TRBJ2-1; a possible D gene is TRBD2 (6 bases). Germline loops: CDR1 SGHAT, CDR2 FQNNGV. Trimming shortened V by 2 bases and J by 6 bases, and 14 bases separated the two germline ends. This CDR3 contains 15 residues.

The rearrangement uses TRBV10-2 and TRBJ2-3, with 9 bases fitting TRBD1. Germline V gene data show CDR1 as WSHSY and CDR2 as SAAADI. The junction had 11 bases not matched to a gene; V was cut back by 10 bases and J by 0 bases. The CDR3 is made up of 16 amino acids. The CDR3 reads CAIKAGTGTSTDTQYF. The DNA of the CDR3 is TGCGCCATCAAAGCCGGGACAGGGACTAGCACAGATACGCAGTATTTT.

DNA for the CDR3: TGTGCCAGCAGCTCCGGGACTAGCGGGGGGAATGAGCAGTTCTTC. Protein product: CASSSGTSGGNEQFF. The chain couples TRBV5-4 to TRBJ2-1; 15 bases fit TRBD2. This CDR3 has 15 residues. Looked up from germline, CDR1 is SGHNT and CDR2 is YYREEE (reference sequence). The trim removed 3 bases at V and 7 bases at J, leaving 2 bases unmatched.

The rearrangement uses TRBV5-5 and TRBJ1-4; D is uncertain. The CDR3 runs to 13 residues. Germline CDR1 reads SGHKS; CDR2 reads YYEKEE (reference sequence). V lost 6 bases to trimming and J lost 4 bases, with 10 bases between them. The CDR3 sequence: CASMRGNNEKLFF. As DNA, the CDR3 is TGTGCCAGCATGAGAGGGAATAATGAAAAACTGTTTTTT.

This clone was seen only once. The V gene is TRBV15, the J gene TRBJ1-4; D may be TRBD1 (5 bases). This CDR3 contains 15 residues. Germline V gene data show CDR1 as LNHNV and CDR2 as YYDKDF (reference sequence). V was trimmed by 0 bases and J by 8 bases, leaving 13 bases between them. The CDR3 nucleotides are TGTGCCACCAGCAGAGACGTGGGGCCGGAGGAAAAACTGTTTTTT. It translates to CATSRDVGPEEKLFF.

The CDR3 loop reads CASSTTRLSNTGELFF. DNA of the CDR3: TGTGCCAGTAGTACCACGAGGCTATCGAACACCGGGGAGCTGTTTTTT. The rearrangement links TRBV19 to TRBJ2-2, with no clear D. Trimming took 4 bases from V and 0 from J, leaving 12 bases between them. The germline CDR1 and CDR2 sequences are LNHDA and SQIVND (reference sequence). The CDR3 contains 16 residues.